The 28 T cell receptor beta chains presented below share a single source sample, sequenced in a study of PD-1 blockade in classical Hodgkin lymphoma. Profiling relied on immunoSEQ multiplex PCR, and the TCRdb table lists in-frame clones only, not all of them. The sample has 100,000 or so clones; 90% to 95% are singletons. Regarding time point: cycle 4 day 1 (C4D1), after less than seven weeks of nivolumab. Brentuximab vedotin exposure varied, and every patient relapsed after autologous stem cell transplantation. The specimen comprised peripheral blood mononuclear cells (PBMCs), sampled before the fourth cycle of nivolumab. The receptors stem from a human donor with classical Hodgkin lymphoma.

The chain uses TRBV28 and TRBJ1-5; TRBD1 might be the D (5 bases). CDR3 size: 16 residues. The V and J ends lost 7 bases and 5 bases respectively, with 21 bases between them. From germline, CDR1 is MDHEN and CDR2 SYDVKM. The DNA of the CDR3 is TGTGCCAGCAAAGTGAGCGGCAAAGGGGTTGATCAGCCCCAGCATTTT. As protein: CASKVSGKGVDQPQHF. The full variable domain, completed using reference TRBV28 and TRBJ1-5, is DVKVTQSSRYLVKRTGEKVFLECVQDMDHENMFWYRQDPGLGLRLIYFSYDVKMKEKGDIPEGYSVSREKKERFSLILESASTNQTSMYLCASKVSGKGVDQPQHFGDGTRLSIL.

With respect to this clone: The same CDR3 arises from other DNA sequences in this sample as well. The CDR3 here is CASSLGGYGYTF. The DNA of the CDR3 is TGTGCCAGCAGCTTAGGCGGCTATGGCTACACCTTC. This chain uses TRBV7-9 with TRBJ1-2; D is uncertain. The length of the CDR3 is 12 residues. Trimming stripped 1 base from V and 4 bases from J, with 4 bases between. Germline-derived CDR1 and CDR2 are SEHNR and FQNEAQ (reference sequence).

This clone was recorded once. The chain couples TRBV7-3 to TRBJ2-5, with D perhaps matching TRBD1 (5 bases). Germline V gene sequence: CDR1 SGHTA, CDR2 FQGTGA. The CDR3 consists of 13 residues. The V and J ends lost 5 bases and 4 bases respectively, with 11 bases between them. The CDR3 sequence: CASSPGSRETQYF. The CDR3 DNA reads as TGTGCCAGCAGCCCAGGGTCAAGAGAGACCCAGTACTTC.

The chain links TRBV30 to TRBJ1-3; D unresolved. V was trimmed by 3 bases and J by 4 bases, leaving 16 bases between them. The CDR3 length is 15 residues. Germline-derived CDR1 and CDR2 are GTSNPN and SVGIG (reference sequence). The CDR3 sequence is CAWSYPQVSGNTIYF. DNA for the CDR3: TGTGCCTGGAGCTATCCGCAGGTCTCAGGAAACACCATATATTTT.

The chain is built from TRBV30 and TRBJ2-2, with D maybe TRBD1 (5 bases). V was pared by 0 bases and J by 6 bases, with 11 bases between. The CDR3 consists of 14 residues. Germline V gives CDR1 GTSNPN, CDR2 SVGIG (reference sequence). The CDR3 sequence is CAWSVGQGAGELFF. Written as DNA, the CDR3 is TGTGCCTGGAGTGTAGGTCAGGGCGCCGGGGAGCTGTTTTTT. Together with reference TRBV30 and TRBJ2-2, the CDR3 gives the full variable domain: SQTIHQWPATLVQPVGSPLSLECTVEGTSNPNLYWYRQAAGRGLQLLFYSVGIGQISSEVPQNLSASRPQDRQFILSSKKLLLSDSGFYLCAWSVGQGAGELFFGEGSRLTVL.

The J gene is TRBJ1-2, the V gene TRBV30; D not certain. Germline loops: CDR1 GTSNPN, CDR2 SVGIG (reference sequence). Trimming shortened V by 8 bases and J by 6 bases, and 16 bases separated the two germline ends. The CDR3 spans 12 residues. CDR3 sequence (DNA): TGTGCCAGCGAGTCCGGGATCGATGGCTACACCTTC. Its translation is CASESGIDGYTF.

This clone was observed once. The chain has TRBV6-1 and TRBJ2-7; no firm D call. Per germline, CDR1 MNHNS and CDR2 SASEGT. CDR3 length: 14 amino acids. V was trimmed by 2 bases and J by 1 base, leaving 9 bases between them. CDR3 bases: TGTGCCAGCAGTGAATGGACGAAATCCTACGAGCAGTACTTC. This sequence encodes CASSEWTKSYEQYF.

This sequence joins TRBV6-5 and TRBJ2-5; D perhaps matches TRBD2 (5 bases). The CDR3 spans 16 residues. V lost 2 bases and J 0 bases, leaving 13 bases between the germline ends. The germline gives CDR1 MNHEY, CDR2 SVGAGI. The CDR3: CASSYRARVYQETQYF. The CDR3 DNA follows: TGTGCCAGCAGTTACCGGGCGCGGGTGTACCAAGAGACCCAGTACTTC.

CDR3 region: CASSQGRAYRVTEAFF. DNA for the CDR3: TGCGCCAGCAGCCAAGGCAGAGCCTATCGTGTCACTGAAGCTTTCTTT. This chain uses TRBV4-1 with TRBJ1-1; D not certain. The germline V gene encodes CDR1 MGHRA and CDR2 YSYEKL. V shed 1 base and J shed 4 bases, with 16 bases lying between them. This CDR3 has 16 amino acids.

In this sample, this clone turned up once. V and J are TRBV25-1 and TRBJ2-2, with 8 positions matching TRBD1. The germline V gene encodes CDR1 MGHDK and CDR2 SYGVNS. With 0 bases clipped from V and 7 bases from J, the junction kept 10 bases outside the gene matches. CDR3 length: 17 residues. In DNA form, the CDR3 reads TGTGCCAGCAGTGAATATTTACAGGGGGGAAGGTACGGGGAGCTGTTTTTT. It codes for CASSEYLQGGRYGELFF.

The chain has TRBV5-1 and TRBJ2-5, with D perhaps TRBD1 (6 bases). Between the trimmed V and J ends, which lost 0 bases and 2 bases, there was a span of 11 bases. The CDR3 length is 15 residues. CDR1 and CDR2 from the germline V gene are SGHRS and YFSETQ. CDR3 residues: CASSLAGQFQETQYF. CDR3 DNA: TGCGCCAGCAGCTTGGCCGGACAGTTTCAAGAGACCCAGTACTTC.

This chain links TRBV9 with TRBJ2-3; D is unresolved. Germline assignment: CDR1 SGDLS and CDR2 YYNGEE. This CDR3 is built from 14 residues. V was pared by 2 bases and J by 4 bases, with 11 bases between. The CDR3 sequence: CASSVAVHPDTQYF. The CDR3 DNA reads TGTGCCAGCAGCGTGGCGGTCCACCCAGATACGCAGTATTTT.

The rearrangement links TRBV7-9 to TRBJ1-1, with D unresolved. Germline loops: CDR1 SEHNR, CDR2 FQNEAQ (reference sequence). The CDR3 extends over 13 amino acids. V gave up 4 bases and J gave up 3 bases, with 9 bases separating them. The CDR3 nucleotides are TGTGCCAGCAGCTCAGCCACCTACACTGAAGCTTTCTTT. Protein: CASSSATYTEAFF.

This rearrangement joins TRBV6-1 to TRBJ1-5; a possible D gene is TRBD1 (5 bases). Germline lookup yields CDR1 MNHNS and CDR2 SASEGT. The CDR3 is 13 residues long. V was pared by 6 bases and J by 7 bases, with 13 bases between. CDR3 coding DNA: TGTGCCAGCAGCCCCAGGGTAGAACAGCCCCAGCATTTT. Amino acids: CASSPRVEQPQHF.

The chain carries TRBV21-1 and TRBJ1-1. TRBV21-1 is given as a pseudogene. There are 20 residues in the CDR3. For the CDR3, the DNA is TGTGCCAGCAGCAAAAGGTTACCGCATTGGGGGGAAACCACGAACACTGAAGCTTTCTTT. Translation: CASSKRLPHWGETTNTEAFF.

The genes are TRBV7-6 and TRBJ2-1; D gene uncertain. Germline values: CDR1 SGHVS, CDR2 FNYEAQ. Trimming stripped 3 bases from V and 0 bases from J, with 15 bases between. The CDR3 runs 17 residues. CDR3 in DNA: TGTGCCAGCAGCTTCAGGCTGGTGAGGAGCTCCTACAATGAGCAGTTCTTC. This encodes CASSFRLVRSSYNEQFF.

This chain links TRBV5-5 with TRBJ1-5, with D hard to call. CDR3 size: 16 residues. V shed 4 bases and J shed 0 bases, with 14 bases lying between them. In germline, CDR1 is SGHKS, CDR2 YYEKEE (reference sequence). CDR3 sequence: CASSLEGIYSNQPQHF. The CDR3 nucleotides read TGTGCCAGCAGCCTGGAGGGAATCTATAGCAATCAGCCCCAGCATTTT.

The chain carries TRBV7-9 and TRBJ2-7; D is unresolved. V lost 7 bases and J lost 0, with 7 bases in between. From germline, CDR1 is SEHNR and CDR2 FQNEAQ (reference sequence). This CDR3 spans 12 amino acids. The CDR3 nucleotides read TGTGCCAGCACTGATATCTCCTACGAGCAGTACTTC. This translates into CASTDISYEQYF.

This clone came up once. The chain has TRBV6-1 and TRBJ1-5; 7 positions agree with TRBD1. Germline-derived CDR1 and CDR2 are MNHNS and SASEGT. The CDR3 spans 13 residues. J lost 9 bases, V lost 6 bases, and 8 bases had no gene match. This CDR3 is CASRGDRNSPQHF. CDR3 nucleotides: TGTGCCAGCAGGGGGGACAGAAATTCGCCCCAGCATTTT.

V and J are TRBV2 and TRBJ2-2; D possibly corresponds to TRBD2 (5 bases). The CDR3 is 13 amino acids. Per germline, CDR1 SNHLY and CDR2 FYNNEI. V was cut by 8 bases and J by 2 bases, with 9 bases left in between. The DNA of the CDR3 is TGTGCCAGCGCGGGCACTAACACCGGGGAGCTGTTTTTT. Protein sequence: CASAGTNTGELFF.

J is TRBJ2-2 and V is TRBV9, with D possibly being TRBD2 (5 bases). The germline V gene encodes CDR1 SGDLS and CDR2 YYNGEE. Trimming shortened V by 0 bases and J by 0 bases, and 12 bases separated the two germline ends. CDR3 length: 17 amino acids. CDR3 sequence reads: CASSVGLSGPNTGELFF. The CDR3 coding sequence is TGTGCCAGCAGCGTAGGTCTCAGCGGCCCGAACACCGGGGAGCTGTTTTTT.

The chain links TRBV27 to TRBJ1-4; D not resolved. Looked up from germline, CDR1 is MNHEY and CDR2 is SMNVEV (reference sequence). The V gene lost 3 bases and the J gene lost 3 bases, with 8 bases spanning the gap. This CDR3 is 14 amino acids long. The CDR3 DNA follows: TGTGCCAGCAGTTTGGCGACTTCTAATGAAAAACTGTTTTTT. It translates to CASSLATSNEKLFF.

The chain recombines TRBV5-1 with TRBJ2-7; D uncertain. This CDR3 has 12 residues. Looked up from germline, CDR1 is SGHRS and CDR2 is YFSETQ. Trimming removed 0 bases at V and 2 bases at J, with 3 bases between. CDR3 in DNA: TGCGCCAGCAGCTTGGTGGCCTACGAGCAGTACTTC. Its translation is CASSLVAYEQYF.

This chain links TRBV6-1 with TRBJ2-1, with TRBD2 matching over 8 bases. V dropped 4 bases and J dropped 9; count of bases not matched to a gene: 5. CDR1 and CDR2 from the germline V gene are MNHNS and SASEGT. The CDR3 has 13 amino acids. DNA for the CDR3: TGTGCCAGCAGTGCGTACAGCGGGGGTGAGCAGTTCTTC. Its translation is CASSAYSGGEQFF.

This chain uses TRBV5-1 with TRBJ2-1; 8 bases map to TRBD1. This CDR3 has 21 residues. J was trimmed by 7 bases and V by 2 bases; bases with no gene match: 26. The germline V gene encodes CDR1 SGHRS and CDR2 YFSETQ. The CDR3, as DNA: TGCGCCAGCAGCTTAGGCCCCTTCCGGGGACAGGAATCTGCTGGACCAAATGAGCAGTTCTTC. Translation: CASSLGPFRGQESAGPNEQFF.

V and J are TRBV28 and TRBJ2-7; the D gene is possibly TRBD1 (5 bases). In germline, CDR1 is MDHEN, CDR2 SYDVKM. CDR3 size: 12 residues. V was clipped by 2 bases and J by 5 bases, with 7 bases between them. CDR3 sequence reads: CASSLDRDEQYF. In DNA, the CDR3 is TGTGCCAGCAGTTTAGACAGAGACGAGCAGTACTTC.

Here the CDR3 reads CASSLLTEAFF. The CDR3 DNA reads TGTGCCAGCAGTTTACTGACTGAAGCTTTCTTT. V usage is TRBV28 and J usage is TRBJ1-1; D unresolved. The V end was cut by 2 bases, the J end by 5 bases, with 3 bases between. The CDR3 runs 11 residues. Per germline, CDR1 MDHEN and CDR2 SYDVKM.

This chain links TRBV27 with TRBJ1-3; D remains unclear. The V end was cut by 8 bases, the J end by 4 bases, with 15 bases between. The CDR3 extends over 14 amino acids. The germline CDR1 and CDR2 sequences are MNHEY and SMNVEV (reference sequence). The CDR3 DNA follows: TGTGCCAGCTCCGTCGGGAGCTGGGGAAACACCATATATTTT. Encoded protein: CASSVGSWGNTIYF.